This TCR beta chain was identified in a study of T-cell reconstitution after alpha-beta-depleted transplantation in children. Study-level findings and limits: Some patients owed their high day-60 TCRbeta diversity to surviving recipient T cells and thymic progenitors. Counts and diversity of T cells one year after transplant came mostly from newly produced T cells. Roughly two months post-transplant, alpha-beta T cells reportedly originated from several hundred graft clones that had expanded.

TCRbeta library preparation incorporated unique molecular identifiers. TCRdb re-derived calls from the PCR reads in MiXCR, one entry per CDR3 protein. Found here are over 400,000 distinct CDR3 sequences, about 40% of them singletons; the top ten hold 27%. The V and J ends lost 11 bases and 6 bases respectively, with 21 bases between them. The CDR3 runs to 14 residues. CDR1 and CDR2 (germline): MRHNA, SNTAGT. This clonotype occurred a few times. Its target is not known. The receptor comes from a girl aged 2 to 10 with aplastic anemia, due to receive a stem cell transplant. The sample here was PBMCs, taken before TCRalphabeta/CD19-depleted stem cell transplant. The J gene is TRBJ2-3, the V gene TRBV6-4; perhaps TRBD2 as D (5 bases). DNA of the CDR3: TGTGCCTTTGTACGGGGTCCTGGCGGGGATACGCAGTATTTT. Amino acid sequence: CAFVRGPGGDTQYF.